The source of this TCR beta chain is a study of T cell responses to AZD1222 COVID-19 vaccine. General study findings and limits: A reported finding is that nearly half of spike-specific TCRs target unmutated variant regions. Among the donors, most were white British and more were female, and clonal diversity was possibly underestimated.

Profiled with immunoSEQ multiplex PCR; TCRdb holds only in-frame clones, not every one. The table includes approximately 130,000 clones, more than 85% detected once. For this clone: No antigen is known for it.

V was pared by 7 bases and J by 4 bases, with 19 bases between. Germline CDR1 is LNHDA and CDR2 is SQIVND (reference sequence). The CDR3 consists of 15 residues. Source: peripheral blood, taken on day 0 of AZD1222 vaccination. The chain combines TRBV19 with TRBJ1-1, with D uncertain. This TCR came from an adult in good health. The DNA of the CDR3 is TGTGCCAGTACCCCGGTGGGTTTTGATGGCACTGAAGCTTTCTTT. Translating it yields CASTPVGFDGTEAFF.